Included here is one T cell receptor (beta chain) sequence, with context. The antigen remains unidentified. The data were obtained in a study of siplizumab effects on memory and regulatory T cells. Study results and caveats: Major contributors to the alloresponse seemed to be naive T cells, which also appeared more diverse than memory cells.

This table comes from immunoSEQ multiplex PCR, and its TCRdb copy is limited to in-frame clones, with some not included. The data contain fewer than 100,000 clones, nearly 95% of them singletons. Germline V gene lookup returns CDR1 SGHRS and CDR2 YFSETQ. The V and J ends lost 6 bases and 3 bases respectively, with 15 bases between them. The CDR3 extends over 15 amino acids. The sequenced material came from non-Treg CD4+ T cells sorted from blood. The TCR sequence derives from a human donor in good health. The rearrangement links TRBV5-1 to TRBJ1-4, with D possibly TRBD1 on 5 matching bases. The CDR3 sequence is CASTPHGGANEKLFF. In nucleotides, the CDR3 is TGCGCCAGCACCCCGCATGGGGGGGCTAATGAAAAACTGTTTTTT.